The TCR beta chain under discussion was sequenced for a study of PD-1 blockade in classical Hodgkin lymphoma. Study-level points and caveats: TCR diversity at baseline was reported to be reduced in newly diagnosed patients relative to healthy donors. Exclusion removed patients who began nivolumab under 1 year after ASCT.

This clone was detected once. The antigen is not known. There are 14 residues in the CDR3. The germline gives CDR1 SGHAT, CDR2 FQNNGV. Trimming left V 4 bases short and J 9 bases short, with 16 bases between. Libraries were prepared by immunoSEQ multiplex PCR; TCRdb keeps only in-frame clonotypes and omits some of them. The table has thousands of clones, 65% to 85% seen once. Time point noted: cycle 4 day 1 (C4D1), after less than 7 weeks of nivolumab. Each patient experienced a relapse that followed autologous stem cell transplantation, and brentuximab vedotin exposure varied. This TCR was recovered from a human donor with classical Hodgkin lymphoma. The J gene is TRBJ2-1, the V gene TRBV11-2, with D uncertain. This material consisted of peripheral blood mononuclear cells (PBMCs), taken before the fourth cycle of nivolumab. The DNA of the CDR3 is TGTGCCAGCAGCTCTGGCGCTAGATTTAGTGAGCAGTTCTTC. Protein sequence: CASSSGARFSEQFF.